Below, one TCR beta chain is given with its context. Method: immunoSEQ multiplex PCR; TCRdb's copy keeps in-frame clones and lacks some. This sample has around 100,000 clones, with around 84% found just once. This specimen belongs to a study of blood T cell repertoires in COVID-19. Germline values: CDR1 SGHTA, CDR2 FQGTGA. Trimming cost V 8 bases and J 7 bases, with 18 bases left between them. The CDR3 totals 13 residues. The TCR sequence derives from a human donor in a cohort sampled during active COVID-19. This rearrangement joins TRBV7-3 to TRBJ2-7; a possible D gene is TRBD2 (6 bases). Sequencing was carried out using peripheral blood. The CDR3 here is CASGPGGSREQYF. The CDR3, as DNA: TGTGCCAGCGGGCCCGGAGGGAGCCGAGAGCAGTACTTC. Full variable domain (remainder filled in from reference TRBV7-3 and TRBJ2-7): GAGVSQTPSNKVTEKGKYVELRCDPISGHTALYWYRQSLGQGPEFLIYFQGTGAADDSGLPNDRFFAVRPEGSVSTLKIQRTERGDSAVYLCASGPGGSREQYFGPGTRLTVT.